The 15 T cell receptor beta chains below were found in one sample sequenced in a study of T cell repertoires in cytomegalovirus infection. Each CDR3 protein gets one entry after TCRdb re-called the reads with MiXCR. The sample holds approximately 1,000,000 distinct CDR3 sequences, around 30% seen once. For these TCRs, the target antigens are not known. The sample consisted of cultured CD8+ T cells from PBMCs, taken from culture after CMV antigen stimulation. These receptors originate from a human donor in good health (CMV status not recorded). Some clones in this sample may be carry-over from other donors' samples.

This clonotype was detected only a few times. The gene calls are TRBV2 and TRBJ2-1, with D tentatively TRBD1 (5 bases). The CDR3 is made up of 18 amino acids. V was trimmed by 6 bases and J by 0 bases, leaving 21 bases between them. Germline CDR1 SNHLY, CDR2 FYNNEI. The DNA for the CDR3 is TGTGCCAGCAGAGCAGGATACGATCCAGACAGCTCCTACAATGAGCAGTTCTTC. Translation gives CASRAGYDPDSSYNEQFF. Looking up the rest from reference TRBV2 and TRBJ2-1 gives the full variable domain: EPEVTQTPSHQVTQMGQEVILRCVPISNHLYFYWYRQILGQKVEFLVSFYNNEISEKSEIFDDQFSVERPDGSNFTLKIRSTKLEDSAMYFCASRAGYDPDSSYNEQFFGPGTRLTVL.

The CDR3 nucleotides are TGCGCCAGCAACGACCCCTTCAACACCGGGGAGCTGTTTTTT. This sequence encodes CASNDPFNTGELFF. The chain combines TRBV10-1 with TRBJ2-2; D is unclear. Germline V gene lookup returns CDR1 WNHNN and CDR2 SYGVQD (reference sequence). V was clipped by 7 bases and J by 2 bases, with 11 bases between them. This CDR3 comprises 14 residues.

The rearrangement joins TRBV10-2 to TRBJ2-5; D gene uncertain. The CDR3 has 17 residues. The V gene's germline CDR1 is WSHSY and CDR2 SAAADI. Trimming took off 7 bases at V and 1 base at J, with 22 bases between the two ends. CDR3 nucleotides: TGCGCCAGCACCGCCACTTTAGGGATGATGGGCCAAGAGACCCAGTACTTC. It encodes CASTATLGMMGQETQYF.

This clonotype was found a few times. The genes are TRBV2 and TRBJ2-3, with TRBD2 matching 9 bases. This CDR3 has 17 amino acids. Trimming at V came to 8 bases and at J to 0 bases, leaving 12 bases not matched to a gene. The germline gives CDR1 SNHLY, CDR2 FYNNEI. The DNA for the CDR3 is TGTGCCAGCGGGATTAGCGGGGGTGATTCTAGCACAGATACGCAGTATTTT. Translation gives CASGISGGDSSTDTQYF.

This chain joins TRBV12-5 and TRBJ2-3, with D possibly matching TRBD2 (5 bases). Trimming cost V 6 bases and J 4 bases, with 20 bases left between them. Germline CDR1 LGHNT, CDR2 FRNRAP. The CDR3 loop spans 16 amino acids. In DNA form, the CDR3 reads TGTGCTAGTGGCCAACCGGAGGCCTTCTTTGCAGATACGCAGTATTTT. It translates to CASGQPEAFFADTQYF.

The sample holds many counts of this clonotype. This chain links TRBV7-2 with TRBJ2-4, with 8 bases that match TRBD1. The V and J ends lost 3 bases and 9 bases, in that order; junction bases with no gene match: 13. CDR1 SGHTA and CDR2 FQGNSA come from the germline V gene. The CDR3 loop spans 16 amino acids. The CDR3 DNA reads TGTGCCAGCAGCTTGAGGGGGCGCGAGGGGACAGGCATTCAGTACTTC. The encoded protein is CASSLRGREGTGIQYF.

This clonotype was detected ten times or more. This chain connects TRBV7-8 to TRBJ2-5; weak D call: TRBD1 (6 bases). Trimming took 7 bases from V and 2 from J, leaving 14 bases between them. The germline V gene has CDR1 SGHVS and CDR2 FQNEAQ. The CDR3 has 14 residues. In DNA form, the CDR3 reads TGTGCCAGCACACGAGGGGGTGAACAAGAGACCCAGTACTTC. Its protein is CASTRGGEQETQYF.

This clonotype has a handful of counts. The rearrangement joins TRBV6-2 or TRBV6-3 to TRBJ2-7; D uncertain. Trimming removed 6 bases at V and 5 bases at J, with 11 bases between. The CDR3 is 12 residues long. Germline V CDR1 and CDR2: MNHEY, SVGEGT. This chain's CDR3 is CASSAPKNEQYF. DNA for the CDR3: TGTGCCAGCAGCGCCCCAAAAAACGAGCAGTACTTC.

The chain is built from TRBV24-1 and TRBJ2-5; 10 bases map to TRBD1. CDR1 and CDR2 from the germline V gene are KGHDR and SFDVKD. Trimming cost V 3 bases and J 5 bases; bases outside gene matches: 14. This CDR3 contains 18 residues. This CDR3 is CATSDNPGQGFGRETQYF. The CDR3, as DNA: TGTGCCACCAGTGATAATCCGGGACAGGGGTTCGGAAGGGAGACCCAGTACTTC.

In its sample, this clonotype was seen a few times. The rearrangement links TRBV27 to TRBJ1-2; possible D gene TRBD1, 5 bases. Trimming took 4 bases from V and 8 from J, leaving 20 bases between them. The CDR3 has 15 amino acids. Germline CDR1 is MNHEY and CDR2 is SMNVEV (reference sequence). The CDR3 reads CASSSGTSPWRGYTF. The DNA of the CDR3 is TGTGCCAGCAGTTCAGGGACCTCTCCTTGGAGAGGCTACACCTTC.

The rearrangement uses TRBV19 and TRBJ2-2; the D is unclear. CDR3 length equals 13 residues. Germline CDR1 and CDR2: LNHDA and SQIVND (reference sequence). V lost 1 base to trimming and J lost 6 bases, with 6 bases between them. In DNA, the CDR3 is TGTGCCAGTAGTATAGCGCTCTCCGGGGAGCTGTTTTTT. Its translation: CASSIALSGELFF.

About this clonotype: This may arise from a read error, as a much more abundant clone is one base away. V gene TRBV7-6 combines with J gene TRBJ2-1; 9 bases align to TRBD2. The CDR3 runs to 13 residues. Germline CDR1 reads SGHVS; CDR2 reads FNYEAQ. The CDR3 protein is CTAGSGGNNEQFF. CDR3 nucleotide sequence: TGTACCGCCGGTAGCGGGGGAAACAATGAGCAGTTCTTC.

This clonotype was found once. This chain joins TRBV27 and TRBJ2-1, with TRBD1 identical over 8 bases. J lost 5 bases, V lost 3 bases, and 9 bases had no gene match. There are 16 residues in the CDR3. Germline V gene data show CDR1 as MNHEY and CDR2 as SMNVEV (reference sequence). The CDR3 coding sequence is TGTGCCAGCAGTTTCTTAGGGACAGGAGCCGACAATGAGCAGTTCTTC. Translation: CASSFLGTGADNEQFF.

This clonotype was counted a few times. The CDR3 is CSARDPVRGLTSEAFF. The CDR3 bases are TGCAGTGCTAGAGATCCCGTCAGGGGGTTGACTTCTGAAGCTTTCTTT. The chain is built from TRBV20-1 and TRBJ1-1; 7 bases are shared with TRBD1. In germline, CDR1 is DFQATT, CDR2 SNEGSKA (reference sequence). The CDR3 has 16 amino acids. The V gene end was trimmed by 0 bases and the J gene end by 6 bases; junction bases not matched to a gene: 13.

A single count supports this clonotype. At one end the junction does not follow the germline gene, possibly because of a read error. The chain recombines TRBV7-6 with TRBJ2-3, with unresolved D. CDR3 length: 18 amino acids. The germline gives CDR1 SGHVS, CDR2 FNYEAQ. Here the CDR3 DNA reads TGTGCTAGCAGCTTCAGCCACACCCGTACCCTTCGCACAGATACGCAGTATTTT. Amino acids: CASSFSHTRTLRTDTQYF.